This TCR beta chain was retrieved from a study of OX40 agonist ivuxolimab in advanced cancers. Study details: The dose-escalation group included hepatocellular carcinoma, melanoma, renal cell carcinoma and head and neck cancer. Study results and limitations: Among the nonresponders, some also had low normalized T-cell clonal expansion.

TCRdb keeps only in-frame clones here, not all; method: immunoSEQ multiplex PCR. This sample has about 46,000 clones, with over 75% found just once. The CDR3 spans 15 residues. The germline CDR1 and CDR2 sequences are MNHEY and SMNVEV (reference sequence). V was pared by 3 bases and J by 1 base, with 13 bases between. On this clone: The antigen remains unidentified.

This receptor was identified in an adult with an advanced solid tumor such as melanoma, head and neck, liver or kidney cancer. The sample consisted of CD4+ or CD8+ T cells sorted from blood, taken in a trial of the OX40 agonist ivuxolimab. The chain has TRBV27 and TRBJ2-7, with D possibly being TRBD2 (6 bases). The DNA of the CDR3 is TGTGCCAGCAGTTTTTCGGGAGTTGGTTCCTACGAGCAGTACGTC. Encoded protein: CASSFSGVGSYEQYV.